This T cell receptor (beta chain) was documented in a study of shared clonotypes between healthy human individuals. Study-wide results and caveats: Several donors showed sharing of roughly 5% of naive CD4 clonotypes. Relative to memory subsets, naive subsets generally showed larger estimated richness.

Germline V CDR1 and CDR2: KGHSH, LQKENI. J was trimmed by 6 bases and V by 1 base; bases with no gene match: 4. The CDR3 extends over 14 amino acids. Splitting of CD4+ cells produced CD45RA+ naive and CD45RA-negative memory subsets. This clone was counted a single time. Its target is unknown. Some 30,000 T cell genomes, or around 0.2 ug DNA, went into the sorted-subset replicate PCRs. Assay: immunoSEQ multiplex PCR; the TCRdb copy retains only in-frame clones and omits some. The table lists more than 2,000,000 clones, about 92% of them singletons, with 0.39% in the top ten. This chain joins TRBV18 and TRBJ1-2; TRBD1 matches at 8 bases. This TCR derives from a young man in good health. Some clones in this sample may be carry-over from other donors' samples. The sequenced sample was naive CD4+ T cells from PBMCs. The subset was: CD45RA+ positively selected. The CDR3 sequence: CASSPLQGADGYTF. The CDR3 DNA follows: TGTGCCAGCTCACCACTGCAGGGGGCGGATGGCTACACCTTC. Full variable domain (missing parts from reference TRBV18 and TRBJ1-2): NAGVMQNPRHLVRRRGQEARLRCSPMKGHSHVYWYRQLPEEGLKFMVYLQKENIIDESGMPKERFSAEFPKEGPSILRIQQVVRGDSAAYFCASSPLQGADGYTFGSGTRLTVV.